The T cell receptor beta chain described here comes from a study of OX40 agonist ivuxolimab in advanced cancers. Study overall: Across the patients, intravenous ivuxolimab was delivered every 2 weeks at 0.01 to 10 mg/kg. Broader study findings: The expanded peripheral T cells' antigen specificity was not determined.

To note about this clone: Its antigen is as yet unknown.

Germline V gene data show CDR1 as SGHRS and CDR2 as YFSETQ. This CDR3 is built from 14 residues. Trimming removed 4 bases from V and 0 bases from J, with 10 bases in between. Sequencing was performed with immunoSEQ multiplex PCR; in TCRdb, only in-frame clones are kept and a portion is missing. The table lists about 60,000 clones, roughly nine tenths of them singletons. The starting material was CD4+ or CD8+ T cells sorted from blood, obtained in a trial of the OX40 agonist ivuxolimab. The receptor was isolated from an adult with an advanced solid tumor such as melanoma, head and neck, liver or kidney cancer. The J gene is TRBJ1-1, the V gene TRBV5-1; possible D gene TRBD1, 5 bases. The CDR3 loop reads CASSAGTVNTEAFF. CDR3 coding DNA: TGCGCCAGCAGCGCGGGGACGGTGAACACTGAAGCTTTCTTT.